This TCR beta chain stems from a study of human T cells and chemical hapten exposure. MiXCR, run by TCRdb on the RACE reads, gives a single entry per CDR3 protein. Of around 100,000 distinct CDR3 sequences in the sample, 9.5% to 12% were seen once. The sample's time point: patch test 2, 6 weeks after DPC sensitization. Documented treatment: therapeutic diphenylcyclopropenone sensitization with weekly scalp DPC. Germline values: CDR1 LGHNT, CDR2 FRNRAP. Trimming took off 6 bases at V and 3 bases at J, with 12 bases between the two ends. The CDR3 contains 14 residues. The chain links TRBV12-5 to TRBJ1-5; tentatively, D is TRBD1 (6 bases). The receptor was isolated from a woman aged 40 to 55 with alopecia areata. Some clones in this sample may be carry-over from other donors' samples. Material: whole blood, obtained in connection with sensitization to the hapten diphenylcyclopropenone (DPC). DNA for the CDR3: TGTGCTAGTGGAGCAACAGGGCTCAATCAGCCCCAGCATTTT. As protein: CASGATGLNQPQHF.